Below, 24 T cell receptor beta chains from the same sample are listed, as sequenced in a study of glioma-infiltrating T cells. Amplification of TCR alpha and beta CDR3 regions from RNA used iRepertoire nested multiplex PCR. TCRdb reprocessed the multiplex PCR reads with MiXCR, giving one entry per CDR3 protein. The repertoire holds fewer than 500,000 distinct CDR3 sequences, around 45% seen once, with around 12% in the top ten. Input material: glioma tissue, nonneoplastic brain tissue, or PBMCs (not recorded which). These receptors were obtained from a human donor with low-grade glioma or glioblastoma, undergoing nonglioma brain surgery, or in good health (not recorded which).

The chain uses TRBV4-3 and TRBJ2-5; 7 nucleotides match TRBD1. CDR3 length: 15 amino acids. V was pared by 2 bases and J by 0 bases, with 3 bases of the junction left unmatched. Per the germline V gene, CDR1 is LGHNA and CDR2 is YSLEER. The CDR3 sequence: CASSQSTGYQETQYF. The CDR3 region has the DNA TGCGCCAGCAGCCAATCGACAGGGTACCAAGAGACCCAGTACTTC.

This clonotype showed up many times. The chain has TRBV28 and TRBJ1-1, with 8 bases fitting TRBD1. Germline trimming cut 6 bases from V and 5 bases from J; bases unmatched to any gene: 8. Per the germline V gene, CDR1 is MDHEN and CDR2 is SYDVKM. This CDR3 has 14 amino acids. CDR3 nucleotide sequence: TGTGCCAGCAGGTCCAGGGGGCTTGGGACTGAAGCTTTCTTT. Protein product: CASRSRGLGTEAFF. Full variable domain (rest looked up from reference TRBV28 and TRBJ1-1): DVKVTQSSRYLVKRTGEKVFLECVQDMDHENMFWYRQDPGLGLRLIYFSYDVKMKEKGDIPEGYSVSREKKERFSLILESASTNQTSMYLCASRSRGLGTEAFFGQGTRLTVV.

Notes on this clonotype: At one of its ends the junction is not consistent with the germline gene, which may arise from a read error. CDR3 residues: CASSQSIAASSYDEQFF. The CDR3, as DNA: TGCGCCAGCAGCCAATCAATAGCAGCGAGCTCCTACGATGAGCAGTTCTTC. The genes are TRBV7-9 and TRBJ2-1, with D unclear. This CDR3 is built from 17 residues. Germline values: CDR1 SEHNR, CDR2 FQNEAQ (reference sequence).

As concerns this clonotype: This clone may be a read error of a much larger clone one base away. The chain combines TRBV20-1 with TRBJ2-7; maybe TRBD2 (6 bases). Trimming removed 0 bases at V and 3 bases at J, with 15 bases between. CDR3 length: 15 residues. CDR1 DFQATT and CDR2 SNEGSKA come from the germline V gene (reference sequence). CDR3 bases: TGCAGTGCTAGAGACGACAACGAGGACTACTACGAGCAGTACTTC. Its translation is CSARDDNEDYYEQYF.

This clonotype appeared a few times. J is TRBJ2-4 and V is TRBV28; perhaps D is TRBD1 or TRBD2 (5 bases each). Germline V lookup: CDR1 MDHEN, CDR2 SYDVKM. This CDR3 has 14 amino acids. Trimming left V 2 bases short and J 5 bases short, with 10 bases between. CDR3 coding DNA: TGTGCCAGCAGTTTAGTCCAGGGACAAAACATTCAGTACTTC. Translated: CASSLVQGQNIQYF.

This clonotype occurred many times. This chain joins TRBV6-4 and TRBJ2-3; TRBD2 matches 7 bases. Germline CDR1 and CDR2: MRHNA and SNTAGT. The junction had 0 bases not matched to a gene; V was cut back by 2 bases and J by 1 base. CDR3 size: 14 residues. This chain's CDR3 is CASSDTSGTDTQYF. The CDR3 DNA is TGTGCCAGCAGTGACACTAGCGGCACAGATACGCAGTATTTT.

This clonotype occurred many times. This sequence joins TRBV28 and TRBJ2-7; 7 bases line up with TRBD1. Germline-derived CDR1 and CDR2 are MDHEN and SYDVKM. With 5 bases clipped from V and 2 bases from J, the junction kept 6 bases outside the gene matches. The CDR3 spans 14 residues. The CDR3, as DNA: TGTGCCAGCAGTACCGACAGGGTTACCTACGAGCAGTACTTC. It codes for CASSTDRVTYEQYF. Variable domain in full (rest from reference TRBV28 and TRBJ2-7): DVKVTQSSRYLVKRTGEKVFLECVQDMDHENMFWYRQDPGLGLRLIYFSYDVKMKEKGDIPEGYSVSREKKERFSLILESASTNQTSMYLCASSTDRVTYEQYFGPGTRLTVT.

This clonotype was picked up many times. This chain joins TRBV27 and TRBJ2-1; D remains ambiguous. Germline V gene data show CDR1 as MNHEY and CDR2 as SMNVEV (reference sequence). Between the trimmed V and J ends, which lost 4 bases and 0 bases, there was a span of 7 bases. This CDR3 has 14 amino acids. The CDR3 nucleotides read TGTGCCAGCAGTTCCATGAGCTCCTACAATGAGCAGTTCTTC. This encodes CASSSMSSYNEQFF.

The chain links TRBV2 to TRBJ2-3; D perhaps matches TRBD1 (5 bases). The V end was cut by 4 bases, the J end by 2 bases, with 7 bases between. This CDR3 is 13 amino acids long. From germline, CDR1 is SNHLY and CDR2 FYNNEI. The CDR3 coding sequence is TGTGCCAGCAGTGTACAGGACACAGATACGCAGTATTTT. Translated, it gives CASSVQDTDTQYF.

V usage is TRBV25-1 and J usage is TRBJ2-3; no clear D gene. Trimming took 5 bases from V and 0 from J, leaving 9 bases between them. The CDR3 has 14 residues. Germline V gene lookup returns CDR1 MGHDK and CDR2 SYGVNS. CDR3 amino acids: CASSRLVSTDTQYF. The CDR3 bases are TGTGCCAGCAGTAGGTTAGTTAGCACAGATACGCAGTATTTT. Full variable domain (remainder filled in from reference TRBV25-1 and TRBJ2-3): EADIYQTPRYLVIGTGKKITLECSQTMGHDKMYWYQQDPGMELHLIHYSYGVNSTEKGDLSSESTVSRIRTEHFPLTLESARPSHTSQYLCASSRLVSTDTQYFGPGTRLTVL.

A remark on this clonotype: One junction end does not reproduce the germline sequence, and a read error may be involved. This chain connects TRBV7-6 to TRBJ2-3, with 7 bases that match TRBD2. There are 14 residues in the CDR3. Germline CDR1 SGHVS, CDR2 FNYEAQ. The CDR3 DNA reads TGTGCTAGCAATCCGCGGGAGTTCCCAGATACGCAGTATTTT. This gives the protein CASNPREFPDTQYF.

The chain's CDR3 is CASRPGTFNEQFF. CDR3 coding DNA: TGTGCCAGCAGACCCGGGACATTTAATGAGCAGTTCTTC. V usage is TRBV3-1 and J usage is TRBJ2-1, with D perhaps matching TRBD1 (6 bases). Trimming left V 6 bases short and J 7 bases short, with 13 bases between. This CDR3 comprises 13 residues. Germline V gene sequence: CDR1 LGHDT, CDR2 YNNKEL (reference sequence).

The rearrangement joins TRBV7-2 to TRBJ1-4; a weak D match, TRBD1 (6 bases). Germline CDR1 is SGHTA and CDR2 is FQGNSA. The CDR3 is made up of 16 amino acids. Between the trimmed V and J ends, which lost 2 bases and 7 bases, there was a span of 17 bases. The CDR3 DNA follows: TGTGCCAGCAGCTTACGCCGGGGGGGGGCCGCTGAAAAACTGTTTTTT. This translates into CASSLRRGGAAEKLFF.

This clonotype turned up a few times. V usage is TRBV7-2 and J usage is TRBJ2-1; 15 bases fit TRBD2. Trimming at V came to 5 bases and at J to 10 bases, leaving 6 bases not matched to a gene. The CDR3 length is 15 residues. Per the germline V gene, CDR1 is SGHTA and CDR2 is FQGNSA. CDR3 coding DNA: TGTGCCAGCAGCGCTTTAGGACTAGCGGGAGGGGAGCAGTTCTTC. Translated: CASSALGLAGGEQFF.

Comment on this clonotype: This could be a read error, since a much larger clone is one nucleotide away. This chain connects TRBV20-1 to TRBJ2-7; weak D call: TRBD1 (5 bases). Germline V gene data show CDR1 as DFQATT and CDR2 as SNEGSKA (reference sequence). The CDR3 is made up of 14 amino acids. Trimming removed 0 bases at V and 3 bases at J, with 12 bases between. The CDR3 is CSARDMDIVYEQYF. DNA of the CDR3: TGCAGTGCTAGAGATATGGACATTGTCTACGAGCAGTACTTC.

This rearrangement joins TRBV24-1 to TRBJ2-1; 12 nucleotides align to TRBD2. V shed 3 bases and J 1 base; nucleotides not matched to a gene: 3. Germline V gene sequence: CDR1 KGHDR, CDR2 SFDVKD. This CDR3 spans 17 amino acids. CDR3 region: CATSDGTSGRSYNEQFF. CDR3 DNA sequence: TGTGCCACCAGTGATGGAACTAGCGGGAGGTCCTACAATGAGCAGTTCTTC.

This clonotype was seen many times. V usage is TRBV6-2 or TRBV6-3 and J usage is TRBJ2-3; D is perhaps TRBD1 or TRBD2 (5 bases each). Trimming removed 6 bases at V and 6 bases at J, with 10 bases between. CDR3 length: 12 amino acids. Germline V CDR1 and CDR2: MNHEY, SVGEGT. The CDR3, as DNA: TGTGCCAGCAGCCCCCGGGACGATACGCAGTATTTT. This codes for CASSPRDDTQYF.

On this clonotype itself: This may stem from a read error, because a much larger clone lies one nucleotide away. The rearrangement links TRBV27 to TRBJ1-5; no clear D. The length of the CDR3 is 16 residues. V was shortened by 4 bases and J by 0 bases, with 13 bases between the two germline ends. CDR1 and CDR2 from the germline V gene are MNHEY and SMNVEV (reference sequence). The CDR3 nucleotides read TGTGCCAGCAGTTGGCAAGGGATCAATAGCAATCAGCCCCAGCATTTT. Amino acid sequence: CASSWQGINSNQPQHF.

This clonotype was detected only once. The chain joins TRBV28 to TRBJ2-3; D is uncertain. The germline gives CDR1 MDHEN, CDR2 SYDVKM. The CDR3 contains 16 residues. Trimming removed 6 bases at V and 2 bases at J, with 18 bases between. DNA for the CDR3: TGTGCCAGCAGCGCTGCGCATGGGCAAGACACAGATACGCAGTATTTT. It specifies CASSAAHGQDTDTQYF.

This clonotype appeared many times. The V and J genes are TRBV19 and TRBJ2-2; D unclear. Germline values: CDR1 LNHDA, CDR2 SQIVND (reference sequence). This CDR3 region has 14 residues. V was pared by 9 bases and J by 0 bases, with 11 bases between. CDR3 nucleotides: TGTGCCAGCAGTCCAGGCCCGAACACCGGGGAGCTGTTTTTT. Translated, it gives CASSPGPNTGELFF.

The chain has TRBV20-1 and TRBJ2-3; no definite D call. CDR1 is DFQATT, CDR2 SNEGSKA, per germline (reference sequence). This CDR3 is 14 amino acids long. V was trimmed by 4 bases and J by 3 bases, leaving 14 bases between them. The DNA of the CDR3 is TGCAGTGCTAATATGTGGGATGAGACAGATACGCAGTATTTT. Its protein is CSANMWDETDTQYF.

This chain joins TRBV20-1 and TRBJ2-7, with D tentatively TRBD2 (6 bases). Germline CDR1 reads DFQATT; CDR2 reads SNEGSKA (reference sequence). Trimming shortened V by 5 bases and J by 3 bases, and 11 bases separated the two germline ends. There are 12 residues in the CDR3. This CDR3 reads CSAGDFGYEQYF. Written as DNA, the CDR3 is TGCAGTGCTGGGGACTTCGGCTACGAGCAGTACTTC.

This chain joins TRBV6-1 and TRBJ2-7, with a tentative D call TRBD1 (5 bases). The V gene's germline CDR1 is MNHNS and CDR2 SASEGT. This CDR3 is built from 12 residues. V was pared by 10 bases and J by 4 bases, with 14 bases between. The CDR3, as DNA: TGTGCCACAACGGAAGGGGTTTACGAGCAGTACTTC. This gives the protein CATTEGVYEQYF.

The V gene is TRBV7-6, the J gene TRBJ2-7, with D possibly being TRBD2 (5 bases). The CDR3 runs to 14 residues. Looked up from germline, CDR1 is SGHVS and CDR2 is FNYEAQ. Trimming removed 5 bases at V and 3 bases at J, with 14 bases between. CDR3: CASSQAGVFYEQYF. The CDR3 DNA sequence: TGTGCCAGCAGCCAGGCCGGGGTTTTCTACGAGCAGTACTTC.